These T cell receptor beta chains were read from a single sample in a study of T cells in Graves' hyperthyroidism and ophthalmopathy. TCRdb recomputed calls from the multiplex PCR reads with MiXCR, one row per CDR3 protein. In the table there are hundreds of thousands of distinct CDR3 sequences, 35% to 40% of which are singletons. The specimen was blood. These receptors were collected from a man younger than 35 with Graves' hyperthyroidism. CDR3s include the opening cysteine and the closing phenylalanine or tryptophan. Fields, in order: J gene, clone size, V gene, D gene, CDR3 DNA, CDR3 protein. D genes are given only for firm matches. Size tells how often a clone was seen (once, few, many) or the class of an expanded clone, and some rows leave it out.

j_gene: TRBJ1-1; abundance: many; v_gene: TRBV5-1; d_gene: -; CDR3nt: TGCGCCAGCAGCTTACCGGGACCGGAGGGAGCTTTCTTT; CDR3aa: CASSLPGPEGAFF
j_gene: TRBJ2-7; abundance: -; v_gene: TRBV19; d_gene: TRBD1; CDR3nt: TGTGCCAGTAGTCCGCGACAGGGGTGGGTCGGCGAGCAGTACTTC; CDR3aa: CASSPRQGWVGEQYF
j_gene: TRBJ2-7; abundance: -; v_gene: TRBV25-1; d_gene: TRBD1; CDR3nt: TGTGCCGGACAGGGAAACTACGAGCAGTACTTC; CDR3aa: CAGQGNYEQYF
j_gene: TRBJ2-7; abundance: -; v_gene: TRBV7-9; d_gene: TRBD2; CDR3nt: TGTGCCAGCAGTACACTAGCGGGGATCGCCTACGAGCAGTACTTC; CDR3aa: CASSTLAGIAYEQYF
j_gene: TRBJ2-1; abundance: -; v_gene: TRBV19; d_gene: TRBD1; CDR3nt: TGTGCCAGCCAAAGAGGGGACAGGGATGACAATGAGCAGTTCTTC; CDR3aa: CASQRGDRDDNEQFF
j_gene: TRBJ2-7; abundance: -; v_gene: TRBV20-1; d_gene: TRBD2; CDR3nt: TGCAGTGCTAGAGCCAGACTAGCGGGAACCTACGAGCAGTACTTC; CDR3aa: CSARARLAGTYEQYF
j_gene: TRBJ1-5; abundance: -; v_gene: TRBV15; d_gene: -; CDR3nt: TGTGCCACCAGCAGCTTGTCCGGGCTTGGGCAGCCCCAGCATTTT; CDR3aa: CATSSLSGLGQPQHF
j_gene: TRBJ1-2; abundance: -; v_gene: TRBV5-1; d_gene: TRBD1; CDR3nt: TGCGCCAGCAGCTTGGGACAGGGCGTGGATGGCTACACCTTC; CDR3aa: CASSLGQGVDGYTF
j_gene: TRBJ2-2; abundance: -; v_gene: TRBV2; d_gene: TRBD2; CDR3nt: TGTGCCAGCAGTGATCCCAGGACTAGTGCCGGGGAGCTGTTTTTT; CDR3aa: CASSDPRTSAGELFF
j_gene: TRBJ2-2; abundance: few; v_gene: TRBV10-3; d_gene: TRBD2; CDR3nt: TGTGCCATCAGGGGGACTAGCGGGGAGCTGTTTTTT; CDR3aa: CAIRGTSGELFF
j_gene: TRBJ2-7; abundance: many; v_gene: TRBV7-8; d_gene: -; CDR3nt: TGTGCCAGCAGCGCCCCCGGAGTGAACGAGCAGTACTTC; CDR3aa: CASSAPGVNEQYF
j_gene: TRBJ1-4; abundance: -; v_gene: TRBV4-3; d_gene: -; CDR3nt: TGCGCCAGCAGCTCCATGCCAGGGTCAAATGAAAAACTGTTTTTT; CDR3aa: CASSSMPGSNEKLFF
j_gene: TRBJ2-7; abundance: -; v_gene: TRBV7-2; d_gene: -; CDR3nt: TGTGCCAGCAGCTTAGATCCCGATTACTACGAGCAGTACTTC; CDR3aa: CASSLDPDYYEQYF
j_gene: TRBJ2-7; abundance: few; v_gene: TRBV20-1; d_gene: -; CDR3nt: TGCAGTGCTTGGACAGATTTCTACGAGCAGTACTTC; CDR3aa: CSAWTDFYEQYF
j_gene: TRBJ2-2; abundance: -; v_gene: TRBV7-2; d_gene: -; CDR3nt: TGTGCCAGCAGCTCCCCGGCAGGGGTGGGATTTGGGGAGCTGTTTTTT; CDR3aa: CASSSPAGVGFGELFF
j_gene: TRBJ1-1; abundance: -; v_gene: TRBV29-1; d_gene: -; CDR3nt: TGCAGCTTGGAGGTGGGGGAACCTGAAGCTTTCTTT; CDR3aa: CSLEVGEPEAFF
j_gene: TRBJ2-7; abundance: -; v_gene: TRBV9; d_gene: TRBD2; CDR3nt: TGTGTCAGCAGCTCTCGTGGGCTAGCGGTCTACGAGCAGTACTTC; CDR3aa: CVSSSRGLAVYEQYF
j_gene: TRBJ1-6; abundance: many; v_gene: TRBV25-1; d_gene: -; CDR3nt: TGTGCCAGCAGTGCCCCGCGGGACGGAGAGGGTTCACCCCTCCACTTT; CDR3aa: CASSAPRDGEGSPLHF
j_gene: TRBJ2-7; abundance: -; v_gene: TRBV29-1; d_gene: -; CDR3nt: TGCAGCGTCAGGGACAATGAGCAGTACTTC; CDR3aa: CSVRDNEQYF
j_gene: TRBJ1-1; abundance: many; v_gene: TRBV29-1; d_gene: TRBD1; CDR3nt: TGCAGCGTTGAAGCTACAGGGGGCATCACTGAAGCTTTCTTT; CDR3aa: CSVEATGGITEAFF
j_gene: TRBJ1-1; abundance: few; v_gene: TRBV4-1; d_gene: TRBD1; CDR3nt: TGCGCCAGCAGCCAAGAGACAGGGTTGAACACTGAAGCTTTCTTT; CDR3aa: CASSQETGLNTEAFF
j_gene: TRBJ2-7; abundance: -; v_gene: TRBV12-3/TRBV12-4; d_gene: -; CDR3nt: TGTGCCAGCAGCCCCGCGCCCTACGAGCAGTACTTC; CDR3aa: CASSPAPYEQYF
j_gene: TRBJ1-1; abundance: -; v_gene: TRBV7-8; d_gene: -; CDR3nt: TGTGCCAGCAGCTATCGACAATCCCCGCCTGAAGCTTTCTTT; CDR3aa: CASSYRQSPPEAFF
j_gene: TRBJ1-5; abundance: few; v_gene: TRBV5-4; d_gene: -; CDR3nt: TGTGCCAGCAGCTCCCGGGGGGAAGAAGGTCAGCCCCAGCATTTT; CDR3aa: CASSSRGEEGQPQHF
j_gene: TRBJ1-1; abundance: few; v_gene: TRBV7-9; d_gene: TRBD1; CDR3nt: TGTGCCAGCACCACCCGGACAGGGATGAACACTGAAGCTTTCTTT; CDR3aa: CASTTRTGMNTEAFF
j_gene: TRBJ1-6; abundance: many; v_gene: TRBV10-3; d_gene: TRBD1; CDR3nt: TGTGCCATCACCGATACAGGGGGAAATTCACCCCTCCACTTT; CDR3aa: CAITDTGGNSPLHF
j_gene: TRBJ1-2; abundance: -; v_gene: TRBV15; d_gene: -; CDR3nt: TGTGCCACCAGCGCCGCCAACTACGAGCAGGTTTGGGATGGCTACACCTTC; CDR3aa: CATSAANYEQVWDGYTF
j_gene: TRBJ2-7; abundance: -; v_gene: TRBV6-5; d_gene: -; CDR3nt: TGTGCCAGCAGTTTATGGGTGGAGCAGTACTTC; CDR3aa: CASSLWVEQYF
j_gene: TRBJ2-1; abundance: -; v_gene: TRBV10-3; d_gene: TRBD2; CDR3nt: TGTGCCATCAGTGAAGGGACTATTGAGCAGTTCTTC; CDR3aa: CAISEGTIEQFF
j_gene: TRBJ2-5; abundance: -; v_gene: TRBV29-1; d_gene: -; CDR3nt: TGCAGCGTTGAAGGAAGCAGCCGGGGTGAGACCCAGTACTTC; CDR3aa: CSVEGSSRGETQYF